Shown below are 3 T cell receptor beta chains from a single sample sequenced in a study of cytomegalovirus exposure and HLA in healthy donors. In the PCR, 60 Vbeta and 13 Jbeta primers were used. Assay used: immunoSEQ multiplex PCR; TCRdb lists only in-frame clones, some missing. Of 70,000 to 95,000 clones in the sample, over 60% were seen once. Sequencing was performed on PBMCs. These receptor sequences come from a man aged 25 to 45 in good health and CMV-seropositive.

This chain links TRBV29-1 with TRBJ2-5; 11 bases line up with TRBD2. CDR3 length equals 15 residues. The germline gives CDR1 SQVTM, CDR2 ANQGSEA. The V and J ends lost 1 base and 2 bases, in that order; junction bases with no gene match: 3. CDR3 sequence reads: CSVEGTSGLQETQYF. CDR3 nucleotides: TGCAGCGTTGAAGGGACTAGCGGGTTACAAGAGACCCAGTACTTC.

The gene calls are TRBV6-1 and TRBJ1-2; D remains unclear. The CDR3 extends over 12 amino acids. Trimming took 1 base from V and 9 from J, leaving 9 bases between them. Germline-derived CDR1 and CDR2 are MNHNS and SASEGT. CDR3 region: CASSEEYPRYTF. In DNA form, the CDR3 reads TGTGCCAGCAGTGAAGAATATCCTCGCTACACCTTC.

This sequence joins TRBV5-1 and TRBJ2-2, with 11 nucleotides matching TRBD2. The J segment lost 1 base and the V segment lost 1 base, leaving 3 bases of the junction unmatched. This CDR3 region has 17 residues. Germline V gene lookup returns CDR1 SGHRS and CDR2 YFSETQ. This CDR3 reads CASSLTSGSRNTGELFF. CDR3 DNA sequence: TGCGCCAGCAGCTTGACTAGCGGGAGTCGGAACACCGGGGAGCTGTTTTTT.